These 32 T cell receptor beta chains share one sample of origin, sequenced in a study of blood T cell repertoires in COVID-19. The repertoire was sequenced with immunoSEQ multiplex PCR; TCRdb's copy has only in-frame clones and lacks some. The data show about 270,000 clones, 84% seen once. The source material was peripheral blood. These receptors came from a human donor in a cohort sampled during active COVID-19.

This chain uses TRBV10-3 with TRBJ1-1; D unresolved. Between the trimmed V and J ends, which lost 6 bases and 1 base, there was a span of 9 bases. The germline gives CDR1 ENHRY, CDR2 SYGVKD. CDR3 length: 13 residues. CDR3 in amino acids: CAIRGTTNTEAFF. The CDR3 DNA is TGTGCCATCAGGGGCACCACGAACACTGAAGCTTTCTTT.

This chain uses TRBV5-6 with TRBJ2-3; TRBD1 might be the D (5 bases). CDR1 is SGHDT, CDR2 YYEEEE, per germline. The ends were cut back, 6 bases at V and 2 bases at J, with 13 bases in the middle. CDR3 length equals 14 residues. CDR3 in DNA: TGTGCCAGCAATCAGGACACATACACAGATACGCAGTATTTT. As protein: CASNQDTYTDTQYF.

The rearrangement links TRBV11-2 to TRBJ2-3; 11 positions agree with TRBD2. The germline gives CDR1 SGHAT, CDR2 FQNNGV. J gave up 4 bases and V 5 bases, and 5 bases lay outside the gene matches. This CDR3 has 15 residues. Written as DNA, the CDR3 is TGTGCCAGCAGCGTTAGCGGGAGGGGGGCAGATACGCAGTATTTT. Translation gives CASSVSGRGADTQYF.

V and J are TRBV7-3 and TRBJ2-5, with D perhaps TRBD1 (6 bases). Germline-derived CDR1 and CDR2 are SGHTA and FQGTGA. The CDR3 is 13 residues long. V shed 5 bases and J shed 5 bases, with 12 bases lying between them. The CDR3 region is CASSDRFGETQYF. The CDR3 DNA follows: TGTGCCAGCAGCGACAGGTTCGGGGAGACCCAGTACTTC.

This clone was observed once. This chain connects TRBV28 to TRBJ2-7, with TRBD1 matching 9 bases. This CDR3 is 15 amino acids long. Germline CDR1 MDHEN, CDR2 SYDVKM. Germline trimming cut 4 bases from V and 3 bases from J; bases unmatched to any gene: 7. The CDR3: CASSSTGTGLYEQYF. CDR3 sequence (DNA): TGTGCCAGCAGTTCGACCGGGACAGGGCTCTACGAGCAGTACTTC.

This chain links TRBV6-1 with TRBJ2-7; D may be TRBD2 (6 bases). Germline V CDR1 and CDR2: MNHNS, SASEGT. Deletions cut 2 bases from V and 3 bases from J, with 14 bases between. This CDR3 is built from 15 residues. CDR3 nucleotides: TGTGCCAGCAGTGAAAGCGTAGGCGGGAACTACGAGCAGTACTTC. Protein product: CASSESVGGNYEQYF.

V gene TRBV5-1 combines with J gene TRBJ2-5; tentatively, D is TRBD1 (8 bases). Germline V gene data show CDR1 as SGHRS and CDR2 as YFSETQ. This CDR3 region has 13 residues. V was cut by 5 bases and J by 9 bases, with 17 bases left in between. CDR3 DNA: TGCGCCAGCAGAGACAGGGGAGGGTGGTCCCAGTACTTC. Amino acids: CASRDRGGWSQYF.

Only one count was recorded for this clone. The rearrangement uses TRBV5-4 and TRBJ2-7; 7 nucleotides match TRBD1. V lost 4 bases to trimming and J lost 3 bases; unmatched junction nucleotides: 7. This CDR3 comprises 14 residues. Germline CDR1 reads SGHNT; CDR2 reads YYREEE (reference sequence). CDR3 DNA sequence: TGTGCCAGCAGCCCCCGCCCAGGGGGCTACGAGCAGTACTTC. Translation: CASSPRPGGYEQYF.

The genes are TRBV28 and TRBJ1-3; D is ambiguous. Germline V CDR1 and CDR2: MDHEN, SYDVKM. This CDR3 is built from 15 residues. The germline V and J ends were trimmed by 2 bases and 0 bases, with 8 bases remaining between them. CDR3 residues: CASSLLVASGNTIYF. The DNA for the CDR3 is TGTGCCAGCAGTTTACTGGTAGCCTCTGGAAACACCATATATTTT.

CDR3 nucleotide sequence: TGTGCCAGCAGCCGACTAGCGGGGGGCTGGAATGAGCAGTTCTTC. It translates to CASSRLAGGWNEQFF. This chain joins TRBV11-2 and TRBJ2-1, with TRBD2 matching over 13 bases. The J segment lost 7 bases and the V segment lost 5 bases, leaving 5 bases of the junction unmatched. The CDR3 totals 15 residues. Germline CDR1 reads SGHAT; CDR2 reads FQNNGV.

Many counts were recorded for this clone. The V gene is TRBV10-1, the J gene TRBJ1-2; D uncertain. The CDR3 length is 9 residues. In germline, CDR1 is WNHNN, CDR2 SYGVQD (reference sequence). V shed 4 bases and J shed 13 bases, with 7 bases lying between them. CDR3 sequence: CASSGARTF. The CDR3 DNA sequence: TGCGCCAGCAGTGGAGCCCGCACCTTC.

This sequence joins TRBV15 and TRBJ2-7; 13 nucleotides line up with TRBD2. This CDR3 has 15 amino acids. The V gene end was trimmed by 1 base and the J gene end by 4 bases; junction bases not matched to a gene: 1. Germline V gene data show CDR1 as LNHNV and CDR2 as YYDKDF (reference sequence). The CDR3 sequence is CATSRGTSGGYEQYF. The CDR3 coding sequence is TGTGCCACCAGCAGAGGGACTAGCGGGGGTTACGAGCAGTACTTC.

V and J are TRBV18 and TRBJ2-7, with a weak D call TRBD1 (6 bases). Trimming removed 3 bases from V and 0 bases from J, with 9 bases in between. Germline CDR1 and CDR2: KGHSH and LQKENI. The CDR3 length is 14 residues. CDR3 sequence (DNA): TGTGCCAGCTCACCGACAGGCTTCTCCTACGAGCAGTACTTC. This encodes CASSPTGFSYEQYF.

This chain joins TRBV11-2 and TRBJ2-2; D might be TRBD2 (7 bases). The germline V gene encodes CDR1 SGHAT and CDR2 FQNNGV. This CDR3 contains 16 residues. V lost 3 bases and J 1 base, leaving 12 bases between the germline ends. The CDR3 DNA reads as TGTGCCAGCAGCTTGCACGGGGGGCGGAACACCGGGGAGCTGTTTTTT. This codes for CASSLHGGRNTGELFF. Full variable domain (rest looked up from reference TRBV11-2 and TRBJ2-2): EAGVAQSPRYKIIEKRQSVAFWCNPISGHATLYWYQQILGQGPKLLIQFQNNGVVDDSQLPKDRFSAERLKGVDSTLKIQPAKLEDSAVYLCASSLHGGRNTGELFFGEGSRLTVL.

CDR3 amino acids: CASSSQGQETQYF. DNA of the CDR3: TGTGCCAGCAGTTCCCAGGGGCAAGAGACCCAGTACTTC. V usage is TRBV7-2 and J usage is TRBJ2-5, with D perhaps matching TRBD1 (6 bases). CDR1 is SGHTA and CDR2 is FQGNSA in the germline V gene. The CDR3 loop spans 13 amino acids. V was trimmed by 6 bases and J by 2 bases, leaving 10 bases between them. The full variable domain, with the rest looked up from reference TRBV7-2 and TRBJ2-5, is GAGVSQSPSNKVTEKGKDVELRCDPISGHTALYWYRQSLGQGLEFLIYFQGNSAPDKSGLPSDRFSAERTGGSVSTLTIQRTQQEDSAVYLCASSSQGQETQYFGPGTRLLVL.

The rearrangement uses TRBV20-1 and TRBJ2-1; D remains unclear. The CDR3 is 11 amino acids. Germline V lookup: CDR1 DFQATT, CDR2 SNEGSKA (reference sequence). V gave up 4 bases and J gave up 4 bases, with 5 bases separating them. In DNA form, the CDR3 reads TGCAGTGCTATCCTGTACAATGAGCAGTTCTTC. This sequence encodes CSAILYNEQFF.

J is TRBJ2-1 and V is TRBV18; D is uncertain. V was cut by 1 base and J by 12 bases, with 22 bases left in between. From germline, CDR1 is KGHSH and CDR2 LQKENI. This CDR3 spans 16 amino acids. The CDR3 sequence is CASSPQRKAFAFRQFF. The CDR3, as DNA: TGTGCCAGCTCACCACAGAGGAAGGCTTTTGCCTTTCGGCAGTTCTTC.

J is TRBJ1-2 and V is TRBV6-5, with 9 positions matching TRBD1. Germline CDR1 MNHEY, CDR2 SVGAGI. Trimming at V came to 7 bases and at J to 4 bases, leaving 7 bases not matched to a gene. The CDR3 covers 14 residues. In DNA, the CDR3 is TGTGCCAGCAACCCGACAGGGGGGCTCTATGGCTACACCTTC. Protein product: CASNPTGGLYGYTF.

With respect to this clone: The sample has other DNA sequences that encode this CDR3 too. The rearrangement uses TRBV18 and TRBJ1-1; the D gene is possibly TRBD1 (5 bases). Per the germline V gene, CDR1 is KGHSH and CDR2 is LQKENI. This CDR3 is 13 amino acids long. V lost 6 bases, J lost 1 base, and 9 bases lay in between. The CDR3 nucleotides read TGTGCCAGCTCGCGAACAGGGAACACTGAAGCTTTCTTT. Its translation is CASSRTGNTEAFF.

V usage is TRBV28 and J usage is TRBJ2-3, with 7 nucleotides matching TRBD2. The CDR3 has 13 residues. V lost 5 bases and J lost 4; bases outside the gene matches: 3. Germline CDR1 MDHEN, CDR2 SYDVKM. DNA of the CDR3: TGTGCCAGCAGTAGCGGGGTGGCAGATACGCAGTATTTT. It specifies CASSSGVADTQYF.

This clone came up many times. The chain carries TRBV2 and TRBJ1-1; TRBD1 might be the D (5 bases). CDR1 is SNHLY and CDR2 is FYNNEI in the germline V gene. Trimming removed 4 bases at V and 1 base at J, with 13 bases between. The CDR3 spans 15 residues. The CDR3 region is CASSVRGQANTEAFF. CDR3 coding DNA: TGTGCCAGCAGTGTGCGTGGACAAGCGAACACTGAAGCTTTCTTT.

The rearrangement uses TRBV5-1 and TRBJ1-1; 8 nucleotides agree with TRBD1. The V gene's germline CDR1 is SGHRS and CDR2 YFSETQ. Trimming took 0 bases from V and 2 from J; bases not matched to a gene: 3. This CDR3 is built from 15 residues. The CDR3 DNA follows: TGCGCCAGCAGCTTGGGGGGGACAGGAAACACTGAAGCTTTCTTT. Translated, it gives CASSLGGTGNTEAFF.

The gene calls are TRBV28 and TRBJ1-5; no clear D. The CDR3 totals 13 residues. Germline V lookup: CDR1 MDHEN, CDR2 SYDVKM. V lost 2 bases and J 4 bases, leaving 6 bases between the germline ends. The CDR3 DNA follows: TGTGCCAGCAGTTTAGGAGAAAATCAGCCCCAGCATTTT. It specifies CASSLGENQPQHF.

The genes are TRBV13 and TRBJ2-2; 11 bases map to TRBD2. The V segment lost 4 bases and the J segment 4 bases; nucleotides outside the gene matches: 8. Germline values: CDR1 PRHDT, CDR2 FYEKMQ (reference sequence). CDR3 length equals 17 residues. This CDR3 is CASSSPGLAASTGELFF. The CDR3 nucleotides read TGTGCCAGCAGCTCGCCGGGACTAGCGGCATCCACCGGGGAGCTGTTTTTT.

This clone was counted only a few times. CDR3 sequence: CASSQTGYNSPLHF. CDR3 coding DNA: TGTGCCAGCAGTCAGACAGGATATAATTCACCCCTCCACTTT. This chain joins TRBV6-4 and TRBJ1-6; possible D gene TRBD1, 6 bases. There are 14 residues in the CDR3. Per germline, CDR1 MRHNA and CDR2 SNTAGT. Trimming shortened V by 5 bases and J by 4 bases, and 9 bases separated the two germline ends.

The chain has TRBV5-6 and TRBJ2-7; D not resolved. Germline CDR1 and CDR2: SGHDT and YYEEEE. The CDR3 consists of 12 residues. V lost 4 bases, J lost 6 bases, and 11 bases lay in between. The CDR3, as DNA: TGTGCCAGCAGCATTGTAAACGGCGAGCAGTACTTC. Protein: CASSIVNGEQYF. Complete variable domain (other parts from reference TRBV5-6 and TRBJ2-7): DAGVTQSPTHLIKTRGQQVTLRCSPKSGHDTVSWYQQALGQGPQFIFQYYEEEERQRGNFPDRFSGHQFPNYSSELNVNALLLGDSALYLCASSIVNGEQYFGPGTRLTVT.

The gene calls are TRBV19 and TRBJ2-5, with 7 bases that match TRBD1. The CDR3 loop spans 16 amino acids. Germline values: CDR1 LNHDA, CDR2 SQIVND (reference sequence). The V and J ends lost 1 base and 5 bases, in that order; junction bases with no gene match: 10. CDR3 amino acids: CASSIGQGGIWETQYF. The CDR3 DNA reads TGTGCCAGTAGTATAGGACAGGGTGGAATTTGGGAGACCCAGTACTTC. Using reference TRBV19 and TRBJ2-5 for the parts outside the CDR3, the full variable domain is DGGITQSPKYLFRKEGQNVTLSCEQNLNHDAMYWYRQDPGQGLRLIYYSQIVNDFQKGDIAEGYSVSREKKESFPLTVTSAQKNPTAFYLCASSIGQGGIWETQYFGPGTRLLVL.

CDR3 DNA: TGTGCCAGCAGAGTGGGCCCAGGGGATGGTACTGAAGCTTTCTTT. It codes for CASRVGPGDGTEAFF. The genes are TRBV6-5 and TRBJ1-1; D might be TRBD1 (6 bases). V shed 6 bases and J shed 5 bases, with 19 bases lying between them. The CDR3 is made up of 15 amino acids. Germline V gene data show CDR1 as MNHEY and CDR2 as SVGAGI.

The chain couples TRBV7-8 to TRBJ1-1, with D perhaps matching TRBD1 (6 bases). V was trimmed by 8 bases and J by 7 bases, leaving 8 bases between them. Germline lookup yields CDR1 SGHVS and CDR2 FQNEAQ. The CDR3 runs 10 residues. CDR3 residues: CASGTYEAFF. In nucleotides, the CDR3 is TGTGCCAGCGGGACATATGAAGCTTTCTTT.

The rearrangement joins TRBV19 to TRBJ1-2, with 7 bases matching TRBD1. Germline trimming cut 9 bases from V and 1 base from J; bases unmatched to any gene: 20. Germline V gene lookup returns CDR1 LNHDA and CDR2 SQIVND (reference sequence). This CDR3 comprises 18 residues. The CDR3 sequence: CASGGQLSLSGVNYGYTF. CDR3 nucleotide sequence: TGTGCCAGCGGGGGACAGTTGAGTCTCTCTGGGGTTAACTATGGCTACACCTTC.

V gene TRBV7-3 combines with J gene TRBJ2-2, with D possibly TRBD2 on 7 matching bases. Trimming left V 5 bases short and J 5 bases short, with 15 bases between. The CDR3 has 15 residues. Germline V CDR1 and CDR2: SGHTA, FQGTGA. DNA of the CDR3: TGTGCCAGCAGCCCAGAGGGGGGGACTACCGGGGAGCTGTTTTTT. Translated: CASSPEGGTTGELFF.

This clone was seen once. The gene calls are TRBV24-1 and TRBJ2-1, with D hard to call. Germline V gene sequence: CDR1 KGHDR, CDR2 SFDVKD. The CDR3 runs to 14 residues. V was clipped by 5 bases and J by 2 bases, with 9 bases between them. In DNA, the CDR3 is TGTGCCACCAGTGCCCCCCTTGCCTACAATGAGCAGTTCTTC. It encodes CATSAPLAYNEQFF.